Listed below are T cell receptor beta chains from one sample, sequenced in a study of preoperative IRX-2 immunotherapy in early breast cancer. This table comes from immunoSEQ multiplex PCR, and its TCRdb copy is limited to in-frame clones, with some not included. The repertoire holds 35,000 to 40,000 clones, with roughly four fifths as singletons. The specimen comprised lymph node tissue, sampled after IRX-2 immunotherapy. The receptors stem from a human donor with breast cancer. Both conserved end residues are part of each CDR3. A D gene is named only where the DNA matches it firmly. Clone size is stated in some rows and not others, as once, few, many or a class when expanded.

D gene	clone size	V gene	J gene	CDR3 protein	CDR3 DNA
-	-	TRBV30	TRBJ1-2	CAWSASSDTAGYTF	TGTGCCTGGAGTGCCTCCTCAGACACGGCTGGCTACACCTTC
-	-	TRBV6-8	TRBJ1-5	CASSIQGVGNQPQHF	TGTGCCAGCAGTATACAGGGAGTGGGCAATCAGCCCCAGCATTTT
-	-	TRBV1	TRBJ2-2	CASSQARDRGLRTGELFF	TGCGCCAGCAGCCAAGCACGGGACAGGGGGCTGAGAACCGGGGAGCTGTTTTTT
TRBD1	-	TRBV11-3	TRBJ2-7	CASSFEPGQGYYEQYF	TGTGCCAGCAGCTTTGAACCGGGACAGGGTTACTACGAGCAGTACTTC
TRBD1	-	TRBV11-3	TRBJ2-6	CASSRTGGISGANVLTF	TGTGCCAGCAGCCGGACAGGGGGAATCTCTGGGGCCAACGTCCTGACTTTC
-	-	TRBV12-2	TRBJ1-6	CATAYGPRGADSPLHF	TGTGCCACGGCGTACGGCCCCCGGGGCGCCGATTCACCCCTCCACTTT
-	-	TRBV4-1	TRBJ1-3	CASSQDFGTGSFLSGNTIYF	TGCGCCAGCAGCCAAGATTTCGGGACCGGCTCCTTTCTCTCTGGAAACACCATATATTTT
TRBD2	-	TRBV15	TRBJ2-1	CATSRGLAGGHNEQFF	TGTGCCACCAGCAGGGGACTAGCGGGGGGGCACAATGAGCAGTTCTTC
-	few	TRBV28	TRBJ1-5	CASRDYSNQPQHF	TGTGCCAGCAGGGACTATAGCAATCAGCCCCAGCATTTT
-	-	TRBV7-4	TRBJ1-6	CASSLTRNSPLHF	TGTGCCAGCAGCTTAACAAGAAATTCACCCCTCCACTTT
TRBD2	-	TRBV29-1	TRBJ2-1	CSVGTSGAVNEQFF	TGCAGCGTGGGGACTAGCGGGGCGGTCAATGAGCAGTTCTTC
-	once	TRBV1	TRBJ1-4	CASSQDYSTGGYEKLFF	TGCGCCAGCAGCCAAGACTACTCGACAGGGGGCTATGAAAAACTGTTTTTT
-	-	TRBV6-8	TRBJ1-2	CASSYQGGGAATGGGYTF	TGTGCCAGCAGTTACCAGGGTGGCGGGGCGGCTACTGGGGGCGGCTACACCTTC
-	-	TRBV18	TRBJ1-5	CASSPRDHQPQHF	TGTGCCAGCTCACCAAGGGACCATCAGCCCCAGCATTTT
-	-	TRBV5-1	TRBJ1-1	CASSLVRANTEAFF	TGCGCCAGCAGCTTGGTTAGGGCGAACACTGAAGCTTTCTTT
-	-	TRBV6-7	TRBJ2-6	CASTQYRHSGANVLTF	TGTGCCAGCACCCAATACAGGCACTCTGGGGCCAACGTCCTGACTTTC
TRBD1	once	TRBV19	TRBJ2-6	CASSDREPGANVLTF	TGTGCCAGTAGTGACAGGGAACCTGGGGCCAACGTCCTGACTTTC
-	-	TRBV6-8	TRBJ2-5	CAISGPTQGNQETQYF	TGTGCCATCAGTGGCCCTACGCAGGGAAACCAAGAGACCCAGTACTTC
-	-	TRBV7-7	TRBJ1-2	CASSLGGRSSNYGYTF	TGTGCCAGCAGCTTGGGAGGGCGGAGCTCTAACTATGGCTACACCTTC
TRBD1	-	TRBV23-1	TRBJ1-6	CASSPQGWDSPLHF	TGCGCCAGCAGCCCACAGGGGTGGGATTCACCCCTCCACTTT
-	-	TRBV19	TRBJ1-1	CASRTGPTNTEAFF	TGTGCCAGTCGCACCGGGCCTACGAACACTGAAGCTTTCTTT
TRBD1	-	TRBV11-3	TRBJ2-7	CASSLRDREGEQYF	TGTGCCAGCAGCTTAAGGGACAGGGAGGGCGAGCAGTACTTC
TRBD1	-	TRBV7-1	TRBJ1-5	CASSQDGQGNQPQHF	TGTGCCAGCAGCCAAGACGGACAGGGCAATCAGCCCCAGCATTTT
-	-	TRBV6-8	TRBJ1-5	CATMPPNQPQHF	TGTGCCACCATGCCCCCCAATCAGCCCCAGCATTTT
-	-	TRBV14	TRBJ2-1	CASSQYRGPGKNNEQFF	TGTGCCAGCAGCCAATACCGCGGACCAGGCAAAAACAATGAGCAGTTCTTC
-	once	TRBV30	TRBJ1-4	CAWRQRQAEKLFF	TGTGCCTGGAGACAAAGACAGGCGGAAAAACTGTTTTTT
TRBD1	once	TRBV11-3	TRBJ1-2	CASSPIGQGRNGYTF	TGTGCCAGCAGCCCCATCGGACAGGGAAGGAACGGCTACACCTTC
-	-	TRBV18	TRBJ1-5	CASSRTVNQPQHF	TGTGCCAGCTCACGGACAGTCAATCAGCCCCAGCATTTT
-	-	TRBV30	TRBJ1-1	CALTQGGEAFF	TGTGCCCTGACACAGGGAGGTGAAGCTTTCTTT
-	-	TRBV28	TRBJ2-1	CASSFLRLSEQFF	TGTGCCAGCAGTTTCCTCAGGTTATCTGAGCAGTTCTTC
-	-	TRBV14	TRBJ1-5	CASSQRRDQPQHF	TGTGCCAGCAGCCAACGAAGGGATCAGCCCCAGCATTTT
TRBD2	-	TRBV7-1	TRBJ2-5	CASSRLEFRLAGAGKTQYF	TGTGCCAGCAGCCGACTTGAATTCCGATTAGCGGGGGCCGGGAAGACCCAGTACTTC
-	few	TRBV19	TRBJ1-2	CASSIIANYGYTF	TGTGCCAGTAGTATTATCGCGAACTATGGCTACACCTTC
-	-	TRBV7-4	TRBJ2-5	CASSLEPGSETQYF	TGTGCCAGCAGCTTAGAGCCGGGATCAGAGACCCAGTACTTC
-	once	TRBV28	TRBJ2-1	CASQGRASRHEQFF	TGTGCCAGCCAAGGTAGGGCTAGCCGGCATGAGCAGTTCTTC
-	-	TRBV11-3	TRBJ1-3	CASSSRDGGSGNTIYF	TGTGCCAGCAGCTCCCGGGACGGAGGCTCTGGAAACACCATATATTTT
-	-	TRBV11-3	TRBJ2-7	CASSLDLNNRGSYEQYF	TGTGCCAGCAGCTTAGATCTTAATAATAGGGGTTCCTACGAGCAGTACTTC
-	-	TRBV19	TRBJ1-4	CASRQVNEKLFF	TGTGCCAGCCGACAGGTTAATGAAAAACTGTTTTTT
TRBD1	-	TRBV19	TRBJ2-1	CASSITGGFSEQFF	TGTGCCAGTAGTATTACAGGGGGTTTTTCTGAGCAGTTCTTC
-	-	TRBV28	TRBJ1-1	CASRQQPNTEAFF	TGTGCCAGCAGGCAACAGCCGAACACTGAAGCTTTCTTT
-	-	TRBV18	TRBJ1-3	CASSPQEGTGNTIYF	TGTGCCAGCTCACCGCAGGAGGGGACTGGAAACACCATATATTTT
TRBD1	-	TRBV11-3	TRBJ1-3	CASSYTGAGNTIYF	TGTGCCAGCAGCTACACAGGGGCTGGAAACACCATATATTTT
TRBD1	-	TRBV10-3	TRBJ1-2	CAISESLTGELSGYTF	TGTGCCATCAGTGAGTCGTTAACAGGGGAGTTGTCTGGCTACACCTTC
-	once	TRBV6-8	TRBJ2-2	CASSYEGRGRHETGELFF	TGTGCCAGCAGTTACGAAGGCCGGGGGCGACACGAAACCGGGGAGCTGTTTTTT
-	-	TRBV5-1	TRBJ1-2	CASRPADRNYGYTF	TGCGCCAGCAGACCAGCCGACAGAAACTATGGCTACACCTTC
TRBD1	-	TRBV19	TRBJ1-1	CARKNQGQGWVTEAFF	TGTGCCAGGAAAAACCAGGGACAGGGGTGGGTGACTGAAGCTTTCTTT
-	-	TRBV6-8	TRBJ1-4	CASREPGLNEKLFF	TGTGCCAGCAGGGAACCGGGACTTAATGAAAAACTGTTTTTT
TRBD1	-	TRBV7-6	TRBJ1-1	CASTLGGQRVGEAFF	TGTGCCAGCACCTTAGGGGGACAGAGGGTCGGTGAAGCTTTCTTT
-	-	TRBV5-1	TRBJ2-5	CASSLQAAQETQYF	TGCGCCAGCAGCTTGCAAGCAGCACAAGAGACCCAGTACTTC
-	-	TRBV6-8	TRBJ1-5	CASSPGTLHSNQPQHF	TGTGCCAGCAGTCCGGGGACACTACATAGCAATCAGCCCCAGCATTTT
-	-	TRBV11-3	TRBJ1-6	CASSLADPYNSPLHF	TGTGCCAGCAGCTTGGCGGACCCCTATAATTCACCCCTCCACTTT
-	-	TRBV11-3	TRBJ2-3	CASNGGGGRPSTDTQYF	TGTGCCAGCAATGGTGGGGGGGGCCGCCCTAGCACAGATACGCAGTATTTT